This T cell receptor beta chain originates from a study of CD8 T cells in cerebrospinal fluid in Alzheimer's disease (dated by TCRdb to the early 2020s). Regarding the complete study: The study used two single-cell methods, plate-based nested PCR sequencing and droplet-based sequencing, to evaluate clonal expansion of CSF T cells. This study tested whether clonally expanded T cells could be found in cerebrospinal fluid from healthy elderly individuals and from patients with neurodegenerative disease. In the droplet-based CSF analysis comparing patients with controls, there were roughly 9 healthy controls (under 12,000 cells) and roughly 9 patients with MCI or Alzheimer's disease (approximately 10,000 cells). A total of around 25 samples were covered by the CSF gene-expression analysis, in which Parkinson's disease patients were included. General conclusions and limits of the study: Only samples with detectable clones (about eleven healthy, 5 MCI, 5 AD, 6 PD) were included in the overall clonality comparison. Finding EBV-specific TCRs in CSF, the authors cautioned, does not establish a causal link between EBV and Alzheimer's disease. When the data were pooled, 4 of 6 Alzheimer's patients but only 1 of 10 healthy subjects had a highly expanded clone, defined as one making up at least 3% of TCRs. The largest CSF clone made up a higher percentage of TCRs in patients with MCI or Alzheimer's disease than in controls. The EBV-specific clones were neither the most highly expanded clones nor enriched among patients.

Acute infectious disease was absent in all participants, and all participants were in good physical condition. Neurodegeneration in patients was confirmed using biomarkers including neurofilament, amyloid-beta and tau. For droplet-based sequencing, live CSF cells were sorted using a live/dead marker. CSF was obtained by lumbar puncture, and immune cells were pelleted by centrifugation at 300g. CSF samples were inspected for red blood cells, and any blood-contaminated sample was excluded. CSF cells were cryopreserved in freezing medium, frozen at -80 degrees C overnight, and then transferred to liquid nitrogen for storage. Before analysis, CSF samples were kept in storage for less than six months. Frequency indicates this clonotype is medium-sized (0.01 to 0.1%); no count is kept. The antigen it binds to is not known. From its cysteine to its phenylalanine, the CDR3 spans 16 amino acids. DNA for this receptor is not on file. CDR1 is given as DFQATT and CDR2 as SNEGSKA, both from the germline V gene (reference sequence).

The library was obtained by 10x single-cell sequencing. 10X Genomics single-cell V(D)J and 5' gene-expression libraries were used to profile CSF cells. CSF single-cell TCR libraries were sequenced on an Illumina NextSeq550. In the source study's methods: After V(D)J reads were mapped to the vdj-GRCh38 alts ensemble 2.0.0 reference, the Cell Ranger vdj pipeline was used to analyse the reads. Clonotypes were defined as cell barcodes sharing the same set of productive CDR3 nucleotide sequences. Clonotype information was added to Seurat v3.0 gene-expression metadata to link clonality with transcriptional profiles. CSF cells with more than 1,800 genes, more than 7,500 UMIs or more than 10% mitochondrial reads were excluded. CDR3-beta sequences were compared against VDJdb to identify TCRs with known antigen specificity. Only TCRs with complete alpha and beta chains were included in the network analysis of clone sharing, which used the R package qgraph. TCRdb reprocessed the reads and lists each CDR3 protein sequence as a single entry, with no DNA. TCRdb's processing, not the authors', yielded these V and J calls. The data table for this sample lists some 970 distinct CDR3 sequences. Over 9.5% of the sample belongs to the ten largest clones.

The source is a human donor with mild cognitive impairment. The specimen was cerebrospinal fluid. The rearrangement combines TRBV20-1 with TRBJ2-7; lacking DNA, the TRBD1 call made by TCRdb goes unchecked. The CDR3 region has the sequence CSARNDRTGNSYEQYF.